Shown below are 9 T cell receptor beta chains from a single sample sequenced in a study of CD8+ T cells in alopecia areata. TCR sequencing used cDNA made by reverse transcription of extracted RNA. Clones were sequenced by immunoSEQ multiplex PCR, and TCRdb holds only the in-frame ones, with some missing. The sample holds about 190,000 clones; approximately 56% are singletons and the top ten take roughly 0.7%. Treatment in this sample: oral pan-JAK inhibitor, 5-10 mg twice daily. This specimen was CD4+ T cells sorted from blood, taken at week 4, from a patient treated with tofacitinib. All receptors derive from a human donor with alopecia areata.

This chain links TRBV30 with TRBJ1-2, with 7 bases identical to TRBD1. Trimming cost V 4 bases and J 8 bases; bases outside gene matches: 4. Germline CDR1 GTSNPN, CDR2 SVGIG (reference sequence). This CDR3 comprises 11 residues. CDR3 region: CAWTGQRGYTF. The CDR3 DNA sequence: TGTGCCTGGACGGGACAGCGGGGCTACACCTTC. Combining the CDR3 with reference TRBV30 and TRBJ1-2 gives the whole variable domain SQTIHQWPATLVQPVGSPLSLECTVEGTSNPNLYWYRQAAGRGLQLLFYSVGIGQISSEVPQNLSASRPQDRQFILSSKKLLLSDSGFYLCAWTGQRGYTFGSGTRLTVV.

The chain has TRBV11-2 and TRBJ2-2; tentative D call: TRBD2 (6 bases). CDR3 length equals 17 residues. Trimming left V 1 base short and J 6 bases short, with 18 bases between. Germline loops: CDR1 SGHAT, CDR2 FQNNGV. CDR3 loop: CASSLVGDWRDAGELFF. Written as DNA, the CDR3 is TGTGCCAGCAGCTTAGTGGGGGATTGGAGGGACGCCGGGGAGCTGTTTTTT. Full variable domain (rest looked up from reference TRBV11-2 and TRBJ2-2): EAGVAQSPRYKIIEKRQSVAFWCNPISGHATLYWYQQILGQGPKLLIQFQNNGVVDDSQLPKDRFSAERLKGVDSTLKIQPAKLEDSAVYLCASSLVGDWRDAGELFFGEGSRLTVL.

The chain is built from TRBV5-6 and TRBJ1-6; D is perhaps TRBD1 (6 bases). The CDR3 loop spans 12 amino acids. Trimming cost V 0 bases and J 15 bases, with 10 bases left between them. CDR1 and CDR2 from the germline V gene are SGHDT and YYEEEE. As DNA, the CDR3 is TGTGCCAGCAGCTTGGCGGGCAGGGGCCTCCACTTT. Amino acids: CASSLAGRGLHF.

The chain employs TRBV29-1 and TRBJ1-5; unclear D gene. The CDR3 length is 13 residues. Trimming took off 0 bases at V and 7 bases at J, with 10 bases between the two ends. Germline values: CDR1 SQVTM, CDR2 ANQGSEA. The CDR3 loop is CSVEDLSGQPQHF. The CDR3 DNA reads as TGCAGCGTTGAAGACCTATCTGGACAGCCCCAGCATTTT.

On this clone: The same CDR3 is also encoded by other DNA sequences in this sample. The rearrangement joins TRBV18 to TRBJ2-5; D unresolved. This CDR3 has 14 residues. The germline V gene encodes CDR1 KGHSH and CDR2 LQKENI. Trimming stripped 3 bases from V and 3 bases from J, with 11 bases between. This chain's CDR3 is CASSPVRAEETQYF. CDR3 bases: TGTGCCAGCTCACCGGTACGGGCGGAAGAGACCCAGTACTTC. The whole variable domain, filled in from reference TRBV18 and TRBJ2-5, reads NAGVMQNPRHLVRRRGQEARLRCSPMKGHSHVYWYRQLPEEGLKFMVYLQKENIIDESGMPKERFSAEFPKEGPSILRIQQVVRGDSAAYFCASSPVRAEETQYFGPGTRLLVL.

This chain joins TRBV5-4 and TRBJ2-5, with 10 bases matching TRBD2. From germline, CDR1 is SGHNT and CDR2 YYREEE (reference sequence). V was clipped by 1 base and J by 5 bases; unmatched bases: 8. CDR3 size: 16 residues. The CDR3, as DNA: TGTGCCAGCAGCTTGACCAGCGGGAGGGGGTACGAGACCCAGTACTTC. Translating gives CASSLTSGRGYETQYF.

To note about this clone: This sample also contains other DNA sequences that code for the same CDR3. In nucleotides, the CDR3 is TGCAGCGTTGAAGGGGGCGATGGCTACACCTTC. This gives the protein CSVEGGDGYTF. The chain has TRBV29-1 and TRBJ1-2; TRBD1 might be the D (5 bases). Trimming took 1 base from V and 6 from J, leaving 6 bases between them. This CDR3 contains 11 residues. Germline CDR1 is SQVTM and CDR2 is ANQGSEA.

The chain joins TRBV10-3 to TRBJ2-5; possibly TRBD1 for D (6 bases). The CDR3 has 15 amino acids. Trimming removed 2 bases from V and 2 bases from J, with 12 bases in between. CDR1 ENHRY and CDR2 SYGVKD come from the germline V gene. CDR3 sequence (DNA): TGTGCCATCAGTGAGGCGAGGACAGTTCAAGAGACCCAGTACTTC. It encodes CAISEARTVQETQYF.

The V and J genes are TRBV19 and TRBJ1-2; 9 bases match TRBD1. The CDR3 loop spans 17 amino acids. Germline loops: CDR1 LNHDA, CDR2 SQIVND (reference sequence). Trimming took 5 bases from V and 5 from J; bases not matched to a gene: 15. CDR3 sequence: CASSHTAYRDREYGYTF. In DNA, the CDR3 is TGTGCCAGTAGTCACACCGCCTACCGGGACAGGGAGTATGGCTACACCTTC.